This passage covers 17 T cell receptor beta chains from one sample sequenced in a study of esophageal squamous cell carcinoma under preoperative chemotherapy. Time point meaning: after preoperative PTX-NDP chemotherapy. TCRdb analysed the PCR reads with MiXCR anew, one entry per CDR3 protein. This sample has around 9,700 distinct CDR3 sequences, with roughly 60% found just once. This material was acquired from a patient given preoperative chemotherapy. The receptor set was obtained from a human donor with esophageal squamous cell carcinoma. The donor label of this sample is uncertain.

This chain links TRBV27 with TRBJ2-1; 13 bases line up with TRBD2. V gave up 3 bases and J gave up 10 bases; unmatched junction bases: 9. Germline V CDR1 and CDR2: MNHEY, SMNVEV (reference sequence). The CDR3 is 16 residues long. CDR3 loop: CASSFQLAGGPHEQFF. The DNA of the CDR3 is TGTGCCAGCAGTTTCCAACTAGCGGGAGGGCCACACGAGCAGTTCTTC.

The chain joins TRBV6-1 to TRBJ2-5; the D gene is possibly TRBD2 (5 bases). Per germline, CDR1 MNHNS and CDR2 SASEGT. The V gene lost 1 base and the J gene lost 2 bases, with 11 bases spanning the gap. The CDR3 is made up of 15 amino acids. The CDR3 DNA follows: TGTGCCAGCAGTGAAGAGGGAGTGCTGCAAGAGACCCAGTACTTC. It translates to CASSEEGVLQETQYF.

The genes are TRBV6-1 and TRBJ2-1, with D unresolved. The J call is in doubt because the DNA end fits TRBJ2-5 better. The CDR3 is made up of 14 amino acids. Germline V gene sequence: CDR1 MNHNS, CDR2 SASEGT. As DNA, the CDR3 is TGTGCCAGCAGTGAAGTGTCCCCCGGAAGGACCCAGTACTTC. Amino acid sequence: CASSEVSPGRTQYF.

With regard to this clonotype: The germline gene is not matched at one end of the junction; a read error may be the cause. The CDR3: CASGGQGGRGTDTQYF. The CDR3 nucleotides read TGTGCCAGCGGGGGACAGGGGGGGAGAGGGACAGATACCCAGTATTTC. The chain links TRBV7-2 to TRBJ2-3; TRBD1 matches 11 bases. Germline CDR1 and CDR2: SGHTA and FQGNSA. The CDR3 has 16 amino acids. The whole variable domain, filled in from reference TRBV7-2 and TRBJ2-3, reads GAGVSQSPSNKVTEKGKDVELRCDPISGHTALYWYRQSLGQGLEFLIYFQGNSAPDKSGLPSDRFSAERTGGSVSTLTIQRTQQEDSAVYLCASGGQGGRGTDTQYFGPGTRLTVL.

J is TRBJ1-3 and V is TRBV10-1; possibly TRBD1 for D (5 bases). The length of the CDR3 is 15 residues. The germline CDR1 and CDR2 sequences are WNHNN and SYGVQD (reference sequence). V dropped 3 bases and J dropped 2 bases, with 11 bases sitting between them. The CDR3: CASSDPGLTGNTIYF. CDR3 DNA: TGCGCCAGCAGTGATCCGGGACTCACTGGAAACACCATATATTTT.

The chain recombines TRBV6-5 with TRBJ2-3, with D perhaps matching TRBD1 (5 bases). V shed 2 bases and J shed 4 bases, with 7 bases lying between them. Per the germline V gene, CDR1 is MNHEY and CDR2 is SVGAGI. This CDR3 spans 13 amino acids. The CDR3 DNA follows: TGTGCCAGCAGTTACCTACAGGCAGATACGCAGTATTTT. As protein: CASSYLQADTQYF.

This clonotype was counted only a few times. The J gene is TRBJ1-1, the V gene TRBV7-6, with D maybe TRBD1 (6 bases). In germline, CDR1 is SGHVS, CDR2 FNYEAQ. This CDR3 is built from 13 residues. V was shortened by 0 bases and J by 8 bases, with 10 bases between the two germline ends. CDR3 in amino acids: CASSLAVRGEAFF. The CDR3 DNA reads as TGTGCCAGCAGCTTAGCCGTCAGGGGCGAAGCTTTCTTT.

The rearrangement uses TRBV6-5 and TRBJ2-3; a possible D gene is TRBD2 (5 bases). CDR3 size: 13 residues. CDR1 MNHEY and CDR2 SVGAGI come from the germline V gene. Trimming removed 6 bases at V and 6 bases at J, with 13 bases between. The chain's CDR3 is CASSYGERDTQYF. CDR3 coding DNA: TGTGCCAGCAGCTATGGCGAGCGGGATACGCAGTATTTT.

This clonotype was observed a few times. The genes are TRBV6-5 and TRBJ2-3; 10 bases are shared with TRBD2. J lost 6 bases, V lost 0 bases, and 6 bases had no gene match. The CDR3 loop spans 16 amino acids. Germline-derived CDR1 and CDR2 are MNHEY and SVGAGI. CDR3 residues: CASSYSAGGAVDTQYF. CDR3 sequence (DNA): TGTGCCAGCAGTTACTCAGCGGGAGGGGCGGTGGATACGCAGTATTTT.

The V gene is TRBV3-1, the J gene TRBJ2-1; D unresolved. Looked up from germline, CDR1 is LGHDT and CDR2 is YNNKEL (reference sequence). The CDR3 is 13 amino acids. Trimming shortened V by 1 base and J by 9 bases, and 10 bases separated the two germline ends. In nucleotides, the CDR3 is TGTGCCAGCAGCCAAGTAGGGTCCACTGAGCAGTTCTTC. It specifies CASSQVGSTEQFF.

This chain uses TRBV7-2 with TRBJ2-7; D is ambiguous. Germline V gene sequence: CDR1 SGHTA, CDR2 FQGNSA. Trimming took off 1 base at V and 4 bases at J, with 5 bases between the two ends. The CDR3 extends over 12 amino acids. The DNA of the CDR3 is TGTGCCAGCAGCTTAGGATATTACGAGCAGTACTTC. The encoded protein is CASSLGYYEQYF.

For this clonotype: One junction end disagrees with the germline gene, perhaps due to a read error. The chain couples TRBV6-1 to TRBJ2-3; D could derive from TRBD1 or TRBD2 (5 bases each). CDR1 and CDR2 from the germline V gene are MNHNS and SASEGT. CDR3 length: 16 amino acids. This CDR3 is CASREFGGSHTETQYF. DNA of the CDR3: TGTGCCAGCAGGGAGTTTGGGGGAAGCCACACAGAGACGCAGTATTTC.

V and J are TRBV6-6 and TRBJ2-5; 8 bases are a match to TRBD2. Germline V CDR1 and CDR2: MNHNY, SVGAGI (reference sequence). The J segment lost 11 bases and the V segment lost 6 bases, leaving 20 bases of the junction unmatched. The CDR3 has 16 amino acids. As DNA, the CDR3 is TGTGCCAGCAGGCCGGGACTAGGTTCCCCCCAGAATGAGCAGTACTTC. This translates into CASRPGLGSPQNEQYF.

The chain couples TRBV9 to TRBJ2-1, with 8 bases fitting TRBD2. Germline CDR1 is SGDLS and CDR2 is YYNGEE. This CDR3 region has 17 residues. V lost 0 bases to trimming and J lost 2 bases; unmatched junction nucleotides: 7. CDR3 amino acids: CASSVANRLATYNEQFF. The DNA of the CDR3 is TGTGCCAGCAGCGTAGCTAACCGACTAGCGACCTACAATGAGCAGTTCTTC.

V and J are TRBV6-1 and TRBJ2-1; tentatively, D is TRBD1 or TRBD2 (5 bases each). The CDR3 has 15 amino acids. Germline-derived CDR1 and CDR2 are MNHNS and SASEGT. Trimming pared 6 bases from V and 0 bases from J, leaving 12 bases between. The CDR3 DNA reads as TGTGCCAGCAGAGGGACGGTGAGCTCCTACAATGAGCAGTTCTTC. Its translation is CASRGTVSSYNEQFF.

This clonotype was counted a few times. This chain uses TRBV6-5 with TRBJ2-1; TRBD1 is a possible D gene (5 bases). The J call is in doubt because the DNA end fits TRBJ2-7 better. In germline, CDR1 is MNHEY, CDR2 SVGAGI. The CDR3 has 16 amino acids. Here the CDR3 reads CASSYSAREGAYEQYF. The CDR3 nucleotides are TGTGCCAGCAGTTACTCTGCCAGGGAAGGGGCCTACGAGCAGTACTTC.

As DNA, the CDR3 is TGTGCCAGCATTCCGGGACTAGCGGGATCCAATGAGCAGTACTTC. It codes for CASIPGLAGSNEQYF. The V gene is TRBV6-2 or TRBV6-3, the J gene TRBJ2-5; 13 bases fit TRBD2. The germline gives CDR1 MNHEY, CDR2 SVGEGT. This CDR3 spans 15 amino acids. V shed 7 bases, J shed 11 bases, and the junction held 13 bases outside the gene matches.